The clone carrying this T cell receptor (beta chain) was counted only a few times. Its antigen remains unidentified. Oncomine TCR Beta short-read sequencing was applied to DNA from cultured CD4+ T cells. TCRdb called the PCR reads again in MiXCR, with one record for every CDR3 protein. This table holds fewer than 3,000 distinct CDR3 sequences, over 15% found once. This record belongs to a study of vaccination and CD4 T cells after COVID-19. Treatment noted: roughly ten-day PBMC culture with coronavirus spike peptide pools or control peptides (ViraFEST assay). The unexposed donor gave CD4+ T cells before the COVID-19 pandemic (2011-2018). Cells received half-medium changes with fresh IL-2 medium on days 3 and 7. The junction had 11 bases not matched to a gene; V was cut back by 4 bases and J by 3 bases. Germline CDR1 reads LNHDA; CDR2 reads SQIVND (reference sequence). CDR3 length: 16 amino acids. Notes on the study in general: The median number of SARS-CoV-2-reactive clonotypes increased from roughly 19 to 38, a change that did not reach significance. Convalescent patients' clones that were vaccine-specific were spike mono-reactive in 304 of 307 cases.

This clonotype was sampled from a human donor in good health. The J gene is TRBJ2-7, the V gene TRBV19; 8 bases agree with TRBD1. The sequenced sample was CD4+ T cells from blood, cultured in vitro. For the CDR3, the DNA is TGTGCCAGTAGTAGGGATTCGACAGGGGCCGGCTACGAGCAGTACTTC. Translated, it gives CASSRDSTGAGYEQYF.